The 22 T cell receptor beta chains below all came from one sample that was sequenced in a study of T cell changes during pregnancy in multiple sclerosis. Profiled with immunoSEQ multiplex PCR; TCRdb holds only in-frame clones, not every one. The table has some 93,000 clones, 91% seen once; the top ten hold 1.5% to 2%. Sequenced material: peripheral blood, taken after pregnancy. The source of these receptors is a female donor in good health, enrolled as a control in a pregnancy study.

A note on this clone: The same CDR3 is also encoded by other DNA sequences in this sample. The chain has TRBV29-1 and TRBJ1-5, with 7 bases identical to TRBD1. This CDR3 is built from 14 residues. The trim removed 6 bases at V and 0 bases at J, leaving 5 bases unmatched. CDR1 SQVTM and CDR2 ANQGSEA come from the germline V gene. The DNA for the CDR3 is TGCAGCGTGGCGGGACAGAATAGCAATCAGCCCCAGCATTTT. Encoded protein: CSVAGQNSNQPQHF. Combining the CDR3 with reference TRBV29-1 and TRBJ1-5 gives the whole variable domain SAVISQKPSRDICQRGTSLTIQCQVDSQVTMMFWYRQQPGQSLTLIATANQGSEATYESGFVIDKFPISRPNLTFSTLTVSNMSPEDSSIYLCSVAGQNSNQPQHFGDGTRLSIL.

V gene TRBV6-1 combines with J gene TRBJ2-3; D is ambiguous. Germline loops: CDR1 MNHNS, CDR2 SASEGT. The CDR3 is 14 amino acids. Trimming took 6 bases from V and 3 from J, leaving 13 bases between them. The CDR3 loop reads CASSDARGTDTQYF. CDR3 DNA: TGTGCCAGCAGCGACGCCAGAGGAACAGATACGCAGTATTTT.

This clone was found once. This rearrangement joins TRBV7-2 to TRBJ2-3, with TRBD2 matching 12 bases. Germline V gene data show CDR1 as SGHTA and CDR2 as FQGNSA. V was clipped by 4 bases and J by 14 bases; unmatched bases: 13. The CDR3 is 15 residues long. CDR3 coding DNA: TGTGCCAGCAGCTCATCAGTGGCTAGCGGGGGGGAATCGTATTTT. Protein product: CASSSSVASGGESYF.

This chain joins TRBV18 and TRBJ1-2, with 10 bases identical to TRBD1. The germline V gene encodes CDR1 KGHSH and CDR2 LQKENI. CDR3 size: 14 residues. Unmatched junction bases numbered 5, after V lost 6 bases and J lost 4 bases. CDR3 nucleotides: TGTGCCAGCTCCCCCGGGACAGGGGTCTATGGCTACACCTTC. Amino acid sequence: CASSPGTGVYGYTF.

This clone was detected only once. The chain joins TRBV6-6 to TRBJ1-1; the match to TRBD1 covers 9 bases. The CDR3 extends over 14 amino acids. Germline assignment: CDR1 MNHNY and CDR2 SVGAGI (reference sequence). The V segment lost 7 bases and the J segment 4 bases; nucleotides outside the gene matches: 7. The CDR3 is CASTLDRGGTEAFF. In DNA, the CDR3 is TGTGCCAGCACCCTGGACAGGGGAGGCACTGAAGCTTTCTTT.

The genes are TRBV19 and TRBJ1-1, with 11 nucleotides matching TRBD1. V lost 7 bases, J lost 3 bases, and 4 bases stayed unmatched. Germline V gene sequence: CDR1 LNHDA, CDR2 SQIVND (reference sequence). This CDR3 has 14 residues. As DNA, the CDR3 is TGTGCCAGTACGGACAGGGGGCCCGACACTGAAGCTTTCTTT. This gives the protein CASTDRGPDTEAFF.

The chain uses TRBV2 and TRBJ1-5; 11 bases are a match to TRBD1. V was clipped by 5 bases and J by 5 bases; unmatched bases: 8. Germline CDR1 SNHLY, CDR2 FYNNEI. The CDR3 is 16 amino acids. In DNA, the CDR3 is TGTGCCAGCAGTTATGGGGACAGGGGGTCTTATCAGCCCCAGCATTTT. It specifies CASSYGDRGSYQPQHF.

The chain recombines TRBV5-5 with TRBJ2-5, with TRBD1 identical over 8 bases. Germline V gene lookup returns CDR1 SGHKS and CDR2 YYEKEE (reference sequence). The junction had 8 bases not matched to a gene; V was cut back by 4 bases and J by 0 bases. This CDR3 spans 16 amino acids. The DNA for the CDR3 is TGTGCCAGCAGCGCCTCCGGGACAGGAGACCAAGAGACCCAGTACTTC. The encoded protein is CASSASGTGDQETQYF.

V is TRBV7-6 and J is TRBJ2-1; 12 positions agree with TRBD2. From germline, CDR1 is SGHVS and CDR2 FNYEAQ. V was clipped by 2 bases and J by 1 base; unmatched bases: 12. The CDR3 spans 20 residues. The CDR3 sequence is CASSLYPLLAGGLSYNEQFF. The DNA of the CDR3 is TGTGCCAGCAGCTTATACCCACTACTAGCGGGGGGTCTATCCTACAATGAGCAGTTCTTC. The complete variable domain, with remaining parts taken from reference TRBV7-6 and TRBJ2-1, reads GAGVSQSPRYKVTKRGQDVALRCDPISGHVSLYWYRQALGQGPEFLTYFNYEAQQDKSGLPNDRFSAERPEGSISTLTIQRTEQRDSAMYRCASSLYPLLAGGLSYNEQFFGPGTRLTVL.

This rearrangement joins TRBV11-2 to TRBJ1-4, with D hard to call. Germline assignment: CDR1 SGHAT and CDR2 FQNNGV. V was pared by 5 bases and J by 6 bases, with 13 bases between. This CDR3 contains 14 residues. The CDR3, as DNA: TGTGCCAGCAGCCACAGTGACGGCGATGAAAAACTGTTTTTT. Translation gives CASSHSDGDEKLFF.

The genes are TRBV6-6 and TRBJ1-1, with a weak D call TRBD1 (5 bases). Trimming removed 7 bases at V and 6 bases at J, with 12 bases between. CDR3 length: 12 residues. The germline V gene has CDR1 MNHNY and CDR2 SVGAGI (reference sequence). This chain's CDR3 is CASTILQAEAFF. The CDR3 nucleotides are TGTGCCAGCACGATATTACAGGCTGAAGCTTTCTTT.

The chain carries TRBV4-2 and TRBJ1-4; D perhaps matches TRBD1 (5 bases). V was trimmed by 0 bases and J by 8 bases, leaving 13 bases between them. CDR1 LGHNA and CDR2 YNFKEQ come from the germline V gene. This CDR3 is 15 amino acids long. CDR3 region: CASSQDPRGGEKLFF. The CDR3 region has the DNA TGTGCCAGCAGCCAAGATCCGAGGGGAGGCGAAAAACTGTTTTTT.

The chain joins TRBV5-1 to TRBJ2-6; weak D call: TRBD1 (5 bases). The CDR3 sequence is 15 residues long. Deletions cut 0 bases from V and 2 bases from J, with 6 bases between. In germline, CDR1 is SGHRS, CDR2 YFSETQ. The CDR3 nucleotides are TGCGCCAGCAGCTTGGGACAGACTGGGGCCAACGTCCTGACTTTC. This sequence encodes CASSLGQTGANVLTF.

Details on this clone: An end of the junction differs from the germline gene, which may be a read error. The CDR3 DNA reads TGTGCTAGCAGCTTAGGTTCTGGGGCCTCCGCCACAGATACGCAGTATTTT. This sequence encodes CASSLGSGASATDTQYF. The genes are TRBV7-7 and TRBJ2-3; a weak D match, TRBD1 (5 bases). In germline, CDR1 is SSHAT, CDR2 FNYEAQ (reference sequence). There are 17 residues in the CDR3.

CDR3 in amino acids: CASSHGTGGIQYF. For the CDR3, the DNA is TGCGCCAGCAGCCACGGGACAGGGGGAATTCAGTACTTC. This chain links TRBV4-3 with TRBJ2-4; TRBD1 agrees at 11 bases. Germline V CDR1 and CDR2: LGHNA, YSLEER. The V and J ends lost 3 bases and 10 bases, in that order; junction bases with no gene match: 2. CDR3 size: 13 residues.

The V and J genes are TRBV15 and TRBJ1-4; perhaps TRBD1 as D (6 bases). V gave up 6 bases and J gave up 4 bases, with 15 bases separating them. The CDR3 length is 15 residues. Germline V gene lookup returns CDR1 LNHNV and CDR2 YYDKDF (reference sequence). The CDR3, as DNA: TGTGCCACCAGGGGGCCCCGAGGGGGTAATGAAAAACTGTTTTTT. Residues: CATRGPRGGNEKLFF.

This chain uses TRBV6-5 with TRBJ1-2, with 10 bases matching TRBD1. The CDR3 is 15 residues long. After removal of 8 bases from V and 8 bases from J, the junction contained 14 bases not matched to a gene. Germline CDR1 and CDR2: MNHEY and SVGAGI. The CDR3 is CASGKTGGAQKGYTF. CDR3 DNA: TGTGCCAGCGGTAAGACAGGGGGCGCACAGAAAGGCTACACCTTC.

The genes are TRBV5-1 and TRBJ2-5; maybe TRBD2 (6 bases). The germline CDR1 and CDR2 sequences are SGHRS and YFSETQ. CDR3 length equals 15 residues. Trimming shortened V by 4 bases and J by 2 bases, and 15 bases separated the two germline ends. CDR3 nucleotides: TGCGCCAGCAGCCGAATTGGAGGGGAACAAGAGACCCAGTACTTC. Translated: CASSRIGGEQETQYF.

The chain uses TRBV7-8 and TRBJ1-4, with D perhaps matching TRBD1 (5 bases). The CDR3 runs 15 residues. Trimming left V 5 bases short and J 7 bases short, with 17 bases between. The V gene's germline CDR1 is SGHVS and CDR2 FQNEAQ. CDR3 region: CASSVPGGGREKLFF. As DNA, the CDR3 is TGTGCCAGCAGCGTGCCCGGGGGAGGGCGTGAAAAACTGTTTTTT.

This CDR3 reads CASGGLYEQYF. Here the CDR3 DNA reads TGTGCCAGCGGTGGACTCTACGAGCAGTACTTC. The gene calls are TRBV9 and TRBJ2-7, with D maybe TRBD2 (5 bases). CDR1 SGDLS and CDR2 YYNGEE come from the germline V gene. Trimming took off 7 bases at V and 3 bases at J, with 8 bases between the two ends. CDR3 size: 11 residues.

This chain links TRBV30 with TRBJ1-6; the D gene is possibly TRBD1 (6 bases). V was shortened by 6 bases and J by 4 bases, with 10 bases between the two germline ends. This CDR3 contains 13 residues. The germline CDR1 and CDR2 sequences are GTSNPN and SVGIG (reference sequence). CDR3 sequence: CACRGEYNSPLHF. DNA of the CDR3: TGTGCCTGCAGGGGAGAATATAATTCACCCCTCCACTTT. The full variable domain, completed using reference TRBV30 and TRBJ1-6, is SQTIHQWPATLVQPVGSPLSLECTVEGTSNPNLYWYRQAAGRGLQLLFYSVGIGQISSEVPQNLSASRPQDRQFILSSKKLLLSDSGFYLCACRGEYNSPLHFGNGTRLTVT.

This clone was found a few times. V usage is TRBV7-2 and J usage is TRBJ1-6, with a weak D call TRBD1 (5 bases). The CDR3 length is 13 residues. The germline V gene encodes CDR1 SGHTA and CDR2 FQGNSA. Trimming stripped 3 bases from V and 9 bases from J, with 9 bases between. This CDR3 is CASSFGGGSPLHF. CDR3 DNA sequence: TGTGCCAGCAGCTTCGGGGGAGGTTCACCCCTCCACTTT.